This T cell receptor (beta chain) was identified in a study of CD8+ T cells in alopecia areata. Study-wide results and caveats: Researchers report lesional scalp, most notably alopecia totalis/universalis, outstripped normal scalp in clonality.

Treatment given: oral pan-JAK inhibitor, 5-10 mg twice daily. Investigators isolated RNA and reverse transcribed it into cDNA to act as the sequencing template. The protocol was immunoSEQ multiplex PCR, while the TCRdb copy is restricted to in-frame clones and leaves out a portion. The sample lists 190,000 or so clones, around 60% occurring once. A note on this clone: Its specificity is unknown.

The CDR3 consists of 17 residues. Germline V lookup: CDR1 SEHNR, CDR2 FQNEAQ (reference sequence). V dropped 4 bases and J dropped 0; count of bases not matched to a gene: 9. The rearrangement joins TRBV7-9 to TRBJ1-2, with 9 bases identical to TRBD1. Sequencing used CD8+ T cells sorted from blood, obtained at week 24, from a patient treated with tofacitinib. The receptor's source is a human donor with alopecia areata. CDR3 in DNA: TGTGCCAGCAGCTCCTCGGACAGGGGCCCGACTAACTATGGCTACACCTTC. The encoded protein is CASSSSDRGPTNYGYTF.